Shown below are 25 T cell receptor beta chains from a single sample sequenced in a study of CD8+ T cells in alopecia areata. Treatment noted: oral pan-JAK inhibitor, 5-10 mg twice daily. The sequencing template was cDNA reverse transcribed from extracted RNA. Profiling relied on immunoSEQ multiplex PCR, and the TCRdb table lists in-frame clones only, not all of them. The profile covers roughly 230,000 clones, with 43% appearing a single time and approximately 2.9% taken by the ten largest. The source material was CD4+ T cells sorted from blood, sampled at approximately week 37, from a patient treated with tofacitinib. The receptors derive from a human donor with alopecia areata.

The CDR3 DNA is TGTGCCTGGAGTGTTGGGGGGAGGGCCTACAATGAGCAGTTCTTC. This encodes CAWSVGGRAYNEQFF. The chain joins TRBV30 to TRBJ2-1; 7 nucleotides agree with TRBD2. From germline, CDR1 is GTSNPN and CDR2 SVGIG (reference sequence). The CDR3 has 15 amino acids. V was pared by 0 bases and J by 2 bases, with 4 bases of the junction left unmatched.

This clone was detected only a few times. In the same sample, other DNA sequences code for this CDR3. CDR3: CSVGTGQETQYF. The CDR3 region has the DNA TGCAGCGTCGGGACGGGCCAGGAGACCCAGTACTTC. This rearrangement joins TRBV29-1 to TRBJ2-5; D is possibly TRBD1 or TRBD2 (5 bases each). The V gene lost 6 bases and the J gene lost 5 bases, with 13 bases spanning the gap. Germline values: CDR1 SQVTM, CDR2 ANQGSEA. The CDR3 has 12 amino acids.

J is TRBJ2-5 and V is TRBV29-1; a weak D match, TRBD1 (5 bases). The length of the CDR3 is 14 residues. CDR1 is SQVTM, CDR2 ANQGSEA, per germline. V was cut by 2 bases and J by 4 bases, with 14 bases left in between. DNA for the CDR3: TGCAGCGTTGAATGGGTTAGGACATCAGAGACCCAGTACTTC. This sequence encodes CSVEWVRTSETQYF.

The CDR3 bases are TGTGCCTGGAGTGTACAGTACAATCAGCCCCAGCATTTT. Translation: CAWSVQYNQPQHF. The V gene is TRBV30, the J gene TRBJ1-5; D remains ambiguous. The V gene lost 0 bases and the J gene lost 3 bases, with 6 bases spanning the gap. This CDR3 has 13 residues. From germline, CDR1 is GTSNPN and CDR2 SVGIG (reference sequence).

The chain carries TRBV6-1 and TRBJ1-1; possibly TRBD1 for D (6 bases). Germline-derived CDR1 and CDR2 are MNHNS and SASEGT. The CDR3 is 12 amino acids. V was shortened by 2 bases and J by 11 bases, with 12 bases between the two germline ends. The CDR3 reads CASSELRGGAFF. CDR3 coding DNA: TGTGCCAGCAGTGAACTCAGGGGCGGTGCTTTCTTT.

The chain is built from TRBV9 and TRBJ2-2; D gene unclear. Deletions cut 4 bases from V and 6 bases from J, with 10 bases between. CDR1 is SGDLS, CDR2 YYNGEE, per germline. This CDR3 is 13 amino acids long. CDR3 nucleotide sequence: TGTGCCAGCAGCCCCCCGATTCCCGGGGAGCTGTTTTTT. Translating it yields CASSPPIPGELFF.

Points on this clone: It is unclear where the CDR3 begins or ends on the DNA, so no DNA is shown, and the CDR3 is as TCRdb lists it. The rearrangement joins TRBV2 to TRBJ2-2; the table assigns TRBD2, which was not confirmed against the DNA. CDR1 and CDR2 from the germline V gene are SNHLY and FYNNEI. Counting both end residues, the CDR3 totals 15 amino acids. The CDR3 sequence: CASILGSTNTGELFF.

This clone turned up a few times. Other DNA sequences in the sample encode the same CDR3. This chain joins TRBV20-1 and TRBJ2-5; no definite D call. This CDR3 spans 11 amino acids. Germline CDR1 DFQATT, CDR2 SNEGSKA (reference sequence). The V and J ends lost 3 bases and 4 bases respectively, with 6 bases between them. The CDR3 bases are TGCAGTGCTAGCCAAGGAGAGACCCAGTACTTC. It is translated as CSASQGETQYF.

This chain uses TRBV6-6 with TRBJ1-5, with 8 nucleotides matching TRBD1. The junction had 11 bases not matched to a gene; V was cut back by 5 bases and J by 5 bases. CDR1 and CDR2 (germline): MNHNY, SVGAGI (reference sequence). The CDR3 is made up of 16 amino acids. The chain's CDR3 is CASSPIGTGFYQPQHF. CDR3 bases: TGTGCCAGCAGTCCAATTGGGACAGGCTTTTATCAGCCCCAGCATTTT.

V and J are TRBV30 and TRBJ2-3; no definite D call. The CDR3 is 11 amino acids. The germline gives CDR1 GTSNPN, CDR2 SVGIG (reference sequence). Trimming pared 3 bases from V and 1 base from J, leaving 2 bases between. CDR3 protein: CAWRRTDTQYF. In nucleotides, the CDR3 is TGTGCCTGGAGACGCACAGATACGCAGTATTTT.

The chain links TRBV30 to TRBJ2-7, with 10 bases fitting TRBD2. V trimming: 3 bases; J trimming: 2 bases; junction bases outside the gene matches: 7. The CDR3 sequence is 15 residues long. Germline lookup yields CDR1 GTSNPN and CDR2 SVGIG (reference sequence). The CDR3 reads CAWRGRLAGTYEQYF. CDR3 nucleotide sequence: TGTGCCTGGAGGGGGCGACTAGCGGGTACCTACGAGCAGTACTTC.

This clone was seen only a few times. V usage is TRBV28 and J usage is TRBJ2-6; no clear D gene. The CDR3 covers 14 residues. Germline CDR1 MDHEN, CDR2 SYDVKM. The V end was cut by 3 bases, the J end by 4 bases, with 7 bases between. The CDR3 region has the DNA TGTGCCAGCAGTTTTTCTTCCGGGGCCAACGTCCTGACTTTC. Its translation: CASSFSSGANVLTF. The full variable domain, completed using reference TRBV28 and TRBJ2-6, is DVKVTQSSRYLVKRTGEKVFLECVQDMDHENMFWYRQDPGLGLRLIYFSYDVKMKEKGDIPEGYSVSREKKERFSLILESASTNQTSMYLCASSFSSGANVLTFGAGSRLTVL.

The rearrangement links TRBV6-1 to TRBJ2-7; D gene unclear. This CDR3 has 11 amino acids. Germline V gene lookup returns CDR1 MNHNS and CDR2 SASEGT. Trimming left V 7 bases short and J 4 bases short, with 8 bases between. CDR3 region: CASTSDYEQYF. CDR3 sequence (DNA): TGTGCCAGCACTTCAGATTACGAGCAGTACTTC.

This clone was seen a single time. The gene calls are TRBV6-5 and TRBJ2-1; 7 bases align to TRBD1. With 8 bases clipped from V and 7 bases from J, the junction kept 11 bases outside the gene matches. The CDR3 extends over 14 amino acids. CDR1 and CDR2 from the germline V gene are MNHEY and SVGAGI. Here the CDR3 reads CASYRSRQGNEQFF. CDR3 in DNA: TGTGCCAGCTACCGAAGTCGACAGGGTAATGAGCAGTTCTTC.

This clone was seen only once. The chain joins TRBV7-3 to TRBJ2-7; perhaps TRBD2 as D (6 bases). Germline CDR1 reads SGHTA; CDR2 reads FQGTGA. The V and J ends lost 8 bases and 1 base respectively, with 18 bases between them. This CDR3 has 15 amino acids. The DNA of the CDR3 is TGTGCCAGCGCAAGCCGGGGCGGGATGTCCTACGAGCAGTACTTC. Its translation is CASASRGGMSYEQYF. The whole variable domain, remainder taken from reference TRBV7-3 and TRBJ2-7, is GAGVSQTPSNKVTEKGKYVELRCDPISGHTALYWYRQSLGQGPEFLIYFQGTGAADDSGLPNDRFFAVRPEGSVSTLKIQRTERGDSAVYLCASASRGGMSYEQYFGPGTRLTVT.

V gene TRBV30 combines with J gene TRBJ2-5; perhaps TRBD2 as D (5 bases). V lost 0 bases, J lost 3 bases, and 14 bases lay in between. The CDR3 consists of 15 residues. Germline V gives CDR1 GTSNPN, CDR2 SVGIG (reference sequence). In DNA form, the CDR3 reads TGTGCCTGGAGTGTACACCGCGGGCTAAAAGAGACCCAGTACTTC. This encodes CAWSVHRGLKETQYF. Full variable domain (missing parts from reference TRBV30 and TRBJ2-5): SQTIHQWPATLVQPVGSPLSLECTVEGTSNPNLYWYRQAAGRGLQLLFYSVGIGQISSEVPQNLSASRPQDRQFILSSKKLLLSDSGFYLCAWSVHRGLKETQYFGPGTRLLVL.

V and J are TRBV11-2 and TRBJ2-3; 10 nucleotides match TRBD2. CDR1 and CDR2 from the germline V gene are SGHAT and FQNNGV. J gave up 4 bases and V 5 bases, and 18 bases lay outside the gene matches. The CDR3 runs 19 residues. The CDR3 sequence: CASSTQIGLADFMADTQYF. Written as DNA, the CDR3 is TGTGCCAGCAGCACCCAGATCGGACTAGCGGATTTCATGGCAGATACGCAGTATTTT. The whole variable domain, filled in from reference TRBV11-2 and TRBJ2-3, reads EAGVAQSPRYKIIEKRQSVAFWCNPISGHATLYWYQQILGQGPKLLIQFQNNGVVDDSQLPKDRFSAERLKGVDSTLKIQPAKLEDSAVYLCASSTQIGLADFMADTQYFGPGTRLTVL.

The sample holds a few counts of this clone. The rearrangement uses TRBV29-1 and TRBJ1-2; 8 bases map to TRBD1. There are 13 residues in the CDR3. The germline V gene has CDR1 SQVTM and CDR2 ANQGSEA. V shed 1 base, J shed 4 bases, and the junction held 2 bases outside the gene matches. CDR3 bases: TGCAGCGTTGAAGCAGGGGGCCGCTATGGCTACACCTTC. It specifies CSVEAGGRYGYTF. Together with reference TRBV29-1 and TRBJ1-2, the CDR3 gives the full variable domain: SAVISQKPSRDICQRGTSLTIQCQVDSQVTMMFWYRQQPGQSLTLIATANQGSEATYESGFVIDKFPISRPNLTFSTLTVSNMSPEDSSIYLCSVEAGGRYGYTFGSGTRLTVV.

The V and J genes are TRBV11-2 and TRBJ1-5; 7 bases are a match to TRBD1. The trim removed 3 bases at V and 1 base at J, leaving 3 bases unmatched. The CDR3 contains 15 residues. Germline V gene lookup returns CDR1 SGHAT and CDR2 FQNNGV. This CDR3 reads CASSLQGQSNQPQHF. The CDR3 coding sequence is TGTGCCAGCAGCTTGCAGGGACAGAGCAATCAGCCCCAGCATTTT.

This sequence joins TRBV5-1 and TRBJ2-7; TRBD2 aligns across 11 bases. This CDR3 is built from 16 residues. Per germline, CDR1 SGHRS and CDR2 YFSETQ. The ends lost 4 bases at V and 6 bases at J; junction bases unmatched: 12. This CDR3 reads CASSPTTSGKVGEQYF. CDR3 nucleotide sequence: TGCGCCAGCAGCCCGACGACTAGCGGGAAAGTAGGCGAGCAGTACTTC.

This clone was observed a handful of times. V usage is TRBV5-1 and J usage is TRBJ2-1; D ambiguous. Trimming stripped 4 bases from V and 8 bases from J, with 13 bases between. The V gene's germline CDR1 is SGHRS and CDR2 YFSETQ. The CDR3 is 13 residues long. The CDR3 reads CASSLTPNHEQFF. CDR3 sequence (DNA): TGCGCCAGCAGCCTTACTCCCAACCATGAGCAGTTCTTC.

This clone appeared a few times. The germline gene is not matched at one end of the junction; a read error may be the cause. The V call is TRBV7-7, the J call TRBJ2-2; 9 bases match TRBD2. CDR3 length: 16 amino acids. CDR1 is SSHAT, CDR2 FNYEAQ, per germline (reference sequence). The chain's CDR3 is CASSPIAGVHTGELFF. Written as DNA, the CDR3 is TGTGCTAGCAGCCCTATAGCGGGAGTGCACACCGGGGAGCTGTTTTTT.

The table lists this clone with a few counts. Mismatch with germline at one junction end may stem from a read error. V gene TRBV18 combines with J gene TRBJ2-5; D is uncertain. This CDR3 is built from 13 residues. The germline V gene has CDR1 KGHSH and CDR2 LQKENI. CDR3 loop: CASSPPRLETQYF. DNA of the CDR3: TGTGCCAGCTCGCCACCCCGGTTGGAGACCCAGTACTTC.

The CDR3 bases are TGTGCCAGCAGTGAAGCCATCCGGGGAACCCCTGACAATGAGCAGTTCTTC. It codes for CASSEAIRGTPDNEQFF. The chain carries TRBV2 and TRBJ2-1; D is possibly TRBD2 (5 bases). Germline loops: CDR1 SNHLY, CDR2 FYNNEI. The V end was cut by 0 bases, the J end by 5 bases, with 17 bases between. This CDR3 is 17 amino acids long.

In DNA, the CDR3 is TGTGCCAGTAGTCCCCCCGGACTAGCGGACAATGAGCAGTTCTTC. Protein sequence: CASSPPGLADNEQFF. The chain carries TRBV19 and TRBJ2-1; the match to TRBD2 covers 10 bases. Per the germline V gene, CDR1 is LNHDA and CDR2 is SQIVND (reference sequence). V lost 5 bases, J lost 5 bases, and 6 bases stayed unmatched. CDR3 length equals 15 residues. The entire variable domain, with the rest obtained from reference TRBV19 and TRBJ2-1, is as follows: DGGITQSPKYLFRKEGQNVTLSCEQNLNHDAMYWYRQDPGQGLRLIYYSQIVNDFQKGDIAEGYSVSREKKESFPLTVTSAQKNPTAFYLCASSPPGLADNEQFFGPGTRLTVL.